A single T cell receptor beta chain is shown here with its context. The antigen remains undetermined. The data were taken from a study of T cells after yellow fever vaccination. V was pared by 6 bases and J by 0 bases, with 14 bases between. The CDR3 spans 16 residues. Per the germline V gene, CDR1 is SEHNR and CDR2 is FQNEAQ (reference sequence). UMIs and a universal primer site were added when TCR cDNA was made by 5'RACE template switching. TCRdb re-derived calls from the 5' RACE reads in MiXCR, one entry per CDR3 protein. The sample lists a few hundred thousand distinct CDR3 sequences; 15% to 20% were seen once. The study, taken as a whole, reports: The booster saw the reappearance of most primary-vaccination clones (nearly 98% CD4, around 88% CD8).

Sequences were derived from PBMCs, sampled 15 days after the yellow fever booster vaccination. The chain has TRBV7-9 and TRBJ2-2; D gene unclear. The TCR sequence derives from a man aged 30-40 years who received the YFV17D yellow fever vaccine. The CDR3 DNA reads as TGTGCCAGCAGACCCGACCCAGGTCCGAACACCGGGGAGCTGTTTTTT. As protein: CASRPDPGPNTGELFF. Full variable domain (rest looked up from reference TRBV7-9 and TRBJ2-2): DTGVSQNPRHKITKRGQNVTFRCDPISEHNRLYWYRQTLGQGPEFLTYFQNEAQLEKSRLLSDRFSAERPKGSFSTLEIQRTEQGDSAMYLCASRPDPGPNTGELFFGEGSRLTVL.